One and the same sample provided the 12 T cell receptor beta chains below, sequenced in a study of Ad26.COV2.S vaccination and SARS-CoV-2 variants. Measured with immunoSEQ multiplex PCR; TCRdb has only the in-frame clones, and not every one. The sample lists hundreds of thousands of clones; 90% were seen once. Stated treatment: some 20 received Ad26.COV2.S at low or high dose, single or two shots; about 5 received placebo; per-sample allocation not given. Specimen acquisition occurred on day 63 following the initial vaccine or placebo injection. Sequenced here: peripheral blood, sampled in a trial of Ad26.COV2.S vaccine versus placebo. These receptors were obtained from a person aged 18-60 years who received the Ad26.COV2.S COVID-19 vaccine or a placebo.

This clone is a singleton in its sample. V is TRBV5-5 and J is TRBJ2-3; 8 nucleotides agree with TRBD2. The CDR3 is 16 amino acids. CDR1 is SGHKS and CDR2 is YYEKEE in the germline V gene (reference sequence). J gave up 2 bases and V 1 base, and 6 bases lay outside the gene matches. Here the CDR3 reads CASSLRASGYTDTQYF. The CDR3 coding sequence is TGTGCCAGCAGCTTGCGTGCTAGCGGGTACACAGATACGCAGTATTTT.

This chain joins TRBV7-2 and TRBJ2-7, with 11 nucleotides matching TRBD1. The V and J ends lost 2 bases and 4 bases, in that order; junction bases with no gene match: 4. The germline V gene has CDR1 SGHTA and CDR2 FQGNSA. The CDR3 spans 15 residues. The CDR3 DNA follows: TGTGCCAGCAGCTTACCTGGGACAGGGGGATACGAGCAGTACTTC. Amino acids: CASSLPGTGGYEQYF.

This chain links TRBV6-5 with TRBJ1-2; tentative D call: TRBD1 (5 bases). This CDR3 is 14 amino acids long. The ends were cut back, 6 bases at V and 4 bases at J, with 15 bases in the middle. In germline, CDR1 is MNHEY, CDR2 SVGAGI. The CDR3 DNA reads TGTGCCAGCAGGTTTACAGGTGGCAGCTATGGCTACACCTTC. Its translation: CASRFTGGSYGYTF.

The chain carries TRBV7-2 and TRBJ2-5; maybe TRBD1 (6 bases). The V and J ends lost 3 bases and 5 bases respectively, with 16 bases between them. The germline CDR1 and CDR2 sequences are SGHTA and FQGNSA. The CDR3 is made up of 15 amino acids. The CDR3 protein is CASSFRDTDGETQYF. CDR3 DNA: TGTGCCAGCAGCTTCCGGGACACCGATGGGGAGACCCAGTACTTC.

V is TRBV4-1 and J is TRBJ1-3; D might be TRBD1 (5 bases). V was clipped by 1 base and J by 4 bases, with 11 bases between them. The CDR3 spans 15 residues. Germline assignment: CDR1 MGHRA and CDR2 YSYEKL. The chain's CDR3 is CASSQATGPGNTIYF. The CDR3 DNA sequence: TGCGCCAGCAGCCAAGCCACAGGTCCGGGAAACACCATATATTTT.

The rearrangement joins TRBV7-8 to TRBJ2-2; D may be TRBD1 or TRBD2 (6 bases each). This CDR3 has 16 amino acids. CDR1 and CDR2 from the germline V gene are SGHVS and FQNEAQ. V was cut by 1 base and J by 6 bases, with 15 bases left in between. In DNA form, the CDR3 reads TGTGCCAGCAGCTTAGTACGGGGGCAGGTGGCCGGGGAGCTGTTTTTT. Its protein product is CASSLVRGQVAGELFF.

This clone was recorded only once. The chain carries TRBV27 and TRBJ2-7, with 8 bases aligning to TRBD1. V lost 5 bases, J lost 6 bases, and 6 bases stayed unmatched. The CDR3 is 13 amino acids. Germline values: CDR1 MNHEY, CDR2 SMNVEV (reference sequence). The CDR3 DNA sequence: TGTGCCAGCAGTGACAGGGGTCCGCCCGAGCAGTACTTC. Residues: CASSDRGPPEQYF.

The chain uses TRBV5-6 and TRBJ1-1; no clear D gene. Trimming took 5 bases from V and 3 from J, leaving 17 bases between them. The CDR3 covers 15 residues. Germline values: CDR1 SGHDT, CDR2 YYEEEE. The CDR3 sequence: CASREGTGIDTEAFF. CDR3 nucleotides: TGTGCCAGCAGGGAGGGTACGGGGATTGACACTGAAGCTTTCTTT.

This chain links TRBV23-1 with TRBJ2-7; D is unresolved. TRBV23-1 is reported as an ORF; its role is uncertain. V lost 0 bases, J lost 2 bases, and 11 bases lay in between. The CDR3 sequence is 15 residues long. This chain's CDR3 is CASSQSEAGPYEQYF. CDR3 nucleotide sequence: TGCGCCAGCAGTCAATCGGAAGCTGGACCCTACGAGCAGTACTTC.

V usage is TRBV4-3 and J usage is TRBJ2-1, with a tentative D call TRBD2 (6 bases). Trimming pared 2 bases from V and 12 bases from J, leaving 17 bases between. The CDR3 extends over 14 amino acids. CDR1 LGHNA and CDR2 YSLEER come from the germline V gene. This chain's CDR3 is CASSQSPGVGVQFF. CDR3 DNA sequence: TGCGCCAGCAGCCAATCCCCGGGAGTGGGGGTGCAGTTCTTC.

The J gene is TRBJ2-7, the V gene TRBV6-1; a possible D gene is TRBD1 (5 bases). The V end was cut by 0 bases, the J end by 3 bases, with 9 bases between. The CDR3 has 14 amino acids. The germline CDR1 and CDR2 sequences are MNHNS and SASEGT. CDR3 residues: CASSEAGAVYEQYF. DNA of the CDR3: TGTGCCAGCAGTGAAGCAGGGGCGGTCTACGAGCAGTACTTC.

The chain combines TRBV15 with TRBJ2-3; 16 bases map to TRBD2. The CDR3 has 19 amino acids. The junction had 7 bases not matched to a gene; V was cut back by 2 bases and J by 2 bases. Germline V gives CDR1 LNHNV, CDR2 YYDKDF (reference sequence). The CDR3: CATSRTGTSGRAFTDTQYF. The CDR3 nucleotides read TGTGCCACCAGCAGAACCGGGACTAGCGGGAGGGCGTTCACAGATACGCAGTATTTT.